Below, 18 T cell receptor beta chains from the same sample are listed, as sequenced in a study of T-cell memory formation after mild COVID-19. TCRdb analysed the 5' RACE reads with MiXCR anew, one entry per CDR3 protein. Counted here are fewer than 550,000 distinct CDR3 sequences, roughly 20% occurring once; the ten biggest clones make up about 8.8%. Source material: PBMCs or a T cell subset sorted from them (not recorded which). Source of these receptors: an adult woman who had mild COVID-19 (a few samples of this study predate the infection). Cell type and time point are not known.

The J gene is TRBJ1-6, the V gene TRBV18; possibly TRBD1 for D (5 bases). With 3 bases removed from V and 10 bases from J, the gap between germline ends came to 10 bases. The CDR3 length is 13 residues. The germline V gene encodes CDR1 KGHSH and CDR2 LQKENI. CDR3: CASSPSRDSPLHF. CDR3 DNA: TGTGCCAGCTCACCTTCGAGGGACTCACCCCTCCACTTT. Filled out from reference TRBV18 and TRBJ1-6, the complete variable domain reads NAGVMQNPRHLVRRRGQEARLRCSPMKGHSHVYWYRQLPEEGLKFMVYLQKENIIDESGMPKERFSAEFPKEGPSILRIQQVVRGDSAAYFCASSPSRDSPLHFGNGTRLTVT.

The CDR3 is CASSVDLAGELFF. DNA for the CDR3: TGTGCCAGCAGCGTAGATCTGGCCGGGGAGCTGTTTTTT. The gene calls are TRBV9 and TRBJ2-2, with D unresolved. The CDR3 sequence is 13 residues long. The germline CDR1 and CDR2 sequences are SGDLS and YYNGEE. With 0 bases removed from V and 6 bases from J, the gap between germline ends came to 6 bases.

This clonotype appeared a few times. This chain links TRBV5-1 with TRBJ2-1; TRBD2 matches 16 bases. This CDR3 region has 19 residues. V shed 2 bases, J shed 0 bases, and the junction held 5 bases outside the gene matches. Germline V gene sequence: CDR1 SGHRS, CDR2 YFSETQ. The CDR3: CASSFWGLAGGNSYNEQFF. The CDR3 region has the DNA TGCGCCAGCAGCTTTTGGGGACTAGCGGGGGGGAACTCCTACAATGAGCAGTTCTTC.

This clonotype was recorded at least ten times. The rearrangement joins TRBV29-1 to TRBJ2-6; 7 bases fit TRBD2. Germline assignment: CDR1 SQVTM and CDR2 ANQGSEA. J lost 1 base, V lost 7 bases, and 10 bases had no gene match. This CDR3 spans 16 amino acids. The CDR3 DNA reads as TGCAGCGCATCTAGCGGCGAAGTATCTGGGGCCAACGTCCTGACTTTC. Translated: CSASSGEVSGANVLTF.

This clonotype was seen many times. The chain carries TRBV6-5 and TRBJ2-7; 8 nucleotides match TRBD1. The junction had 7 bases not matched to a gene; V was cut back by 7 bases and J by 2 bases. Germline lookup yields CDR1 MNHEY and CDR2 SVGAGI. CDR3 length: 14 amino acids. The CDR3 DNA reads TGTGCCAGCACTCGAGGACAGGGAACCTACGAGCAGTACTTC. Translating gives CASTRGQGTYEQYF.

This chain uses TRBV7-9 with TRBJ1-1; 7 nucleotides agree with TRBD1. The junction had 2 bases not matched to a gene; V was cut back by 6 bases and J by 1 base. In germline, CDR1 is SEHNR, CDR2 FQNEAQ (reference sequence). The CDR3 sequence is 13 residues long. Written as DNA, the CDR3 is TGTGCCAGCAGATGGACAGGGAACACTGAAGCTTTCTTT. Protein: CASRWTGNTEAFF.

The CDR3 is CASSLAKGQTYGYTF. For the CDR3, the DNA is TGTGCCAGCAGTTTAGCAAAGGGACAGACTTATGGCTACACCTTC. This chain links TRBV12-3 or TRBV12-4 with TRBJ1-2, with 7 positions matching TRBD1. CDR3 length: 15 residues. V shed 0 bases and J 5 bases; nucleotides not matched to a gene: 6.

This clonotype was seen more than once but under ten times. The chain couples TRBV29-1 to TRBJ2-5; TRBD1 aligns across 7 bases. The CDR3 totals 14 residues. Trimming took 3 bases from V and 1 from J; bases not matched to a gene: 5. Germline CDR1 reads SQVTM; CDR2 reads ANQGSEA. CDR3 in DNA: TGCAGCGTTGACCAGGGACAGTCCCAAGAGACCCAGTACTTC. As protein: CSVDQGQSQETQYF.

V usage is TRBV29-1 and J usage is TRBJ2-1; TRBD1 matches 8 bases. The CDR3 contains 18 residues. Unmatched junction bases numbered 17, after V lost 6 bases and J lost 1 base. Germline values: CDR1 SQVTM, CDR2 ANQGSEA. As DNA, the CDR3 is TGCAGCGTAAAGACAGGGGATGTAAGTTTAAGGTCCTACAATGAGCAGTTCTTC. Its translation: CSVKTGDVSLRSYNEQFF.

This chain links TRBV27 with TRBJ1-2, with D uncertain. This CDR3 has 13 amino acids. The V gene's germline CDR1 is MNHEY and CDR2 SMNVEV (reference sequence). V gave up 6 bases and J gave up 4 bases, with 12 bases separating them. In nucleotides, the CDR3 is TGTGCCAGCAGCACCGCGGGCGTCTATGGCTACACCTTC. Protein product: CASSTAGVYGYTF.

This chain uses TRBV21-1 with TRBJ1-1; the D call TRBD1 from the table was never checked on the DNA. TRBV21-1 is marked as a pseudogene. The CDR3 covers 14 residues. CDR3: CANGPRDSFTEAFF. CDR3 in DNA: TGTGCCAACGGTCCGCGGGACAGCTTCACTGAAGCTTTCTTT.

This clonotype was seen a handful of times. This CDR3 reads CASSWQGNTGELFF. DNA for the CDR3: TGTGCCAGCAGCTGGCAGGGGAACACCGGGGAGCTGTTTTTT. The rearrangement links TRBV7-6 to TRBJ2-2; D might be TRBD1 (5 bases). The CDR3 consists of 14 residues. The germline CDR1 and CDR2 sequences are SGHVS and FNYEAQ. V lost 4 bases, J lost 1 base, and 7 bases lay in between.

This clonotype was counted between two and nine times. The chain is built from TRBV6-1 and TRBJ1-5; a possible D gene is TRBD1 (5 bases). Deletions cut 6 bases from V and 0 bases from J, with 12 bases between. CDR3 length: 15 residues. Germline CDR1 and CDR2: MNHNS and SASEGT. The CDR3 reads CASRGGSYSNQPQHF. As DNA, the CDR3 is TGTGCCAGCAGGGGGGGGAGTTATAGCAATCAGCCCCAGCATTTT.

The V gene is TRBV30, the J gene TRBJ1-1; the D gene is possibly TRBD1 (5 bases). In germline, CDR1 is GTSNPN, CDR2 SVGIG (reference sequence). Trimming took off 1 base at V and 10 bases at J, with 31 bases between the two ends. There are 18 residues in the CDR3. The CDR3 region is CAWSGVILGHPNGIGAFF. In DNA form, the CDR3 reads TGTGCCTGGAGTGGAGTTATTCTAGGACACCCGAATGGTATAGGAGCTTTCTTT.

This chain links TRBV5-1 with TRBJ2-5, with 11 bases matching TRBD2. CDR3 length: 15 amino acids. V lost 4 bases to trimming and J lost 2 bases; unmatched junction nucleotides: 4. From germline, CDR1 is SGHRS and CDR2 YFSETQ. The CDR3 region has the DNA TGCGCCAGCAGCCGGAGGACTAGCGGGCAAGAGACCCAGTACTTC. Residues: CASSRRTSGQETQYF.

The chain is built from TRBV6-5 and TRBJ1-1; D is uncertain. V lost 0 bases, J lost 0 bases, and 8 bases lay in between. This CDR3 is 15 amino acids long. The germline V gene has CDR1 MNHEY and CDR2 SVGAGI. CDR3 sequence: CASSYSGVLNTEAFF. Written as DNA, the CDR3 is TGTGCCAGCAGTTACTCCGGGGTTCTGAACACTGAAGCTTTCTTT.

The chain is built from TRBV4-2 and TRBJ2-7, with 10 positions matching TRBD2. Germline values: CDR1 LGHNA, CDR2 YNFKEQ. The V gene end was trimmed by 1 base and the J gene end by 1 base; junction bases not matched to a gene: 13. The CDR3 has 19 amino acids. Here the CDR3 reads CASSQVGTPGLAISYEQYF. CDR3 in DNA: TGTGCCAGCAGCCAAGTTGGAACGCCGGGACTAGCGATTTCCTACGAGCAGTACTTC.

V usage is TRBV10-3 and J usage is TRBJ2-7, with a possible D match to TRBD2 (5 bases). The V and J ends lost 0 bases and 2 bases respectively, with 17 bases between them. The V gene's germline CDR1 is ENHRY and CDR2 SYGVKD. The CDR3 covers 17 residues. The CDR3 sequence is CAISESLVGDGAYEQYF. The CDR3 nucleotides read TGTGCCATCAGTGAGTCGTTGGTGGGAGACGGAGCCTACGAGCAGTACTTC.